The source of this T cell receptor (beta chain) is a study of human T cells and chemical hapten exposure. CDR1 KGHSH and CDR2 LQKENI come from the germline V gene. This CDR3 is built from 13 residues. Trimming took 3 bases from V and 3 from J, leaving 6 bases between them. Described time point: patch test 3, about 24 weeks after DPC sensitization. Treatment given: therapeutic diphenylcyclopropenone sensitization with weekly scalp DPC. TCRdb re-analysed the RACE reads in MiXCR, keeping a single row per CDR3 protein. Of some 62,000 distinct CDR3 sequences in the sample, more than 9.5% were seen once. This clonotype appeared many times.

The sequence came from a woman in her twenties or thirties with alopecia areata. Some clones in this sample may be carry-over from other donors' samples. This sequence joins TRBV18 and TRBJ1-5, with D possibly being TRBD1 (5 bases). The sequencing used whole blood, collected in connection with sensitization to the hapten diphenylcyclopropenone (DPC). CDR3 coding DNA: TGTGCCAGCTCACCGGGGCTCAATCAGCCCCAGCATTTT. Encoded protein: CASSPGLNQPQHF.